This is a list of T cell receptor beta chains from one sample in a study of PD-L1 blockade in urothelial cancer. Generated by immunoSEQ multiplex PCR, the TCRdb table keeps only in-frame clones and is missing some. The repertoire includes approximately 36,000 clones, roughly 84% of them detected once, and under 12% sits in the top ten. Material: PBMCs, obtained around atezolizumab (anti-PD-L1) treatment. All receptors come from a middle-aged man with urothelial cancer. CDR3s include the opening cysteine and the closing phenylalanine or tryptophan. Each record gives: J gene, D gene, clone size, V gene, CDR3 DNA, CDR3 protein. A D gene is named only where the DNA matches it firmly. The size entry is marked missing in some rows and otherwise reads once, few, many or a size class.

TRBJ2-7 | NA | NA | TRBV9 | TGTGCCAGCAGCTTCCGGGACACCGGCTCCTACGAGCAGTACTTC | CASSFRDTGSYEQYF
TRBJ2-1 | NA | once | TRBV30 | TGTGCCTGGAGTGTACAGGGGGGGACGAATGAGCAGTTCTTC | CAWSVQGGTNEQFF
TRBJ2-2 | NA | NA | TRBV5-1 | TGCGCCAGCAGCTTACTTCGACCGATACCCGGGGCCGGGGAGCTGTTTTTT | CASSLLRPIPGAGELFF
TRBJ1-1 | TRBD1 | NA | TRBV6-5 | TGTGCCAGCAGTTCCGGGACAGTCGAAGCTTTCTTT | CASSSGTVEAFF
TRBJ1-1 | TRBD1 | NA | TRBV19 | TGTGCCAGTCGATCCCTAGGGGGCGGAAAGAACACTGAAGCTTTCTTT | CASRSLGGGKNTEAFF
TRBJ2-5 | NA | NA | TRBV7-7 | TGTGCTAGCAGCTTAGGAGGGGGCCGAGAGACCCAGTACTTC | CASSLGGGRETQYF
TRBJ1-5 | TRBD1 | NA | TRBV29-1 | TGCAGCGTTAAGCAGGGGGCTAGCAATCAGCCCCAGCATTTT | CSVKQGASNQPQHF
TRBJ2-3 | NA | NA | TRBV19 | TGTGCCAGTAATGGCGGCCTCCCTGGAAATACGCAGTATTTT | CASNGGLPGNTQYF
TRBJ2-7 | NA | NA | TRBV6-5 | TGTGCCAGCAGTTACTCGTCCACAGGACCTTACGAGCAGTACTTC | CASSYSSTGPYEQYF
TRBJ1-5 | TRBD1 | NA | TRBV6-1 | TGTGCCAGCAGCTACACAGGGGTTAATCAGCCCCAGCATTTT | CASSYTGVNQPQHF
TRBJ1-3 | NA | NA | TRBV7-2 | TGTGCCAGCAGCTTAAATCCCGGCTCTGGAAACACCATATATTTT | CASSLNPGSGNTIYF
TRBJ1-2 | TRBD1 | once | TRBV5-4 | TGTGCCAGCAGACGGACAGGGTGGATTGGCTACACCTTC | CASRRTGWIGYTF
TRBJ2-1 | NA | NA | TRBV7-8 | TGTGCCAGCAGCTTAGCGGGGGCCAATGAGCAGTTCTTC | CASSLAGANEQFF
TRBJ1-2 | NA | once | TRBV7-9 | TGTGCCAGCAGCTTAGGGACAGCCGGATACCTCTATGGCTACACCTTC | CASSLGTAGYLYGYTF
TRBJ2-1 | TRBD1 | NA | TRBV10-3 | TGTGCCATCAGAACGACAGGGGGACTCTACAATGAGCAGTTCTTC | CAIRTTGGLYNEQFF
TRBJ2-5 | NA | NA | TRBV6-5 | TGTGCCAGCAGTTATATGTCCGACCAAGAGACCCAGTACTTC | CASSYMSDQETQYF
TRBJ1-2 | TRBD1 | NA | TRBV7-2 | TGTGCCAGCAGCTTACACACAGGGGGCAGAGGCTACACCTTC | CASSLHTGGRGYTF
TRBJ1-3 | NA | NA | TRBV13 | TGTGCCAGCAGCGCGCAGGGCCCGGGAAACACCATATATTTT | CASSAQGPGNTIYF
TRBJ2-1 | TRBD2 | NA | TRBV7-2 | TGTGCCAGCAGCTCTCAACCTTTAGCGGGGGGTGAGCAGTTCTTC | CASSSQPLAGGEQFF
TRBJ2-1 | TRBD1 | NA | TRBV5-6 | TGTGCCAGCAGCTTGGCGACAGGGGGGTACAATGAGCAGTTCTTC | CASSLATGGYNEQFF
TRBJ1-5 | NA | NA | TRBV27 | TGTGCCAGCAGTATCGAGGAGGGTCAGCCCCAGCATTTT | CASSIEEGQPQHF
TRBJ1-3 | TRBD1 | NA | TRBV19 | TGTGCCAGTAGGCGACAGGGAGATTCTGGAAACACCATATATTTT | CASRRQGDSGNTIYF
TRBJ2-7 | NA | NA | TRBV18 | TGTGCCAGCTCGCGGGACGTAGCCTACGAGCAGTACTTC | CASSRDVAYEQYF
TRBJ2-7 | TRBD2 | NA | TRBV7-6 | TGTGCCAGCAGCTTGGGAGGGGACTCCTACGAGCAGTACTTC | CASSLGGDSYEQYF
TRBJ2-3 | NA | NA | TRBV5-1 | TGCGCCAGCAGCTTGGACAGGTCTTCAGATACGCAGTATTTT | CASSLDRSSDTQYF
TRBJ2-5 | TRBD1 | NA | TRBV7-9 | TGTGCCAGCAGCGAAGGGACAGTCCAAGAGACCCAGTACTTC | CASSEGTVQETQYF
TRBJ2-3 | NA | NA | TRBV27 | TGTGCCAGCAGTTCGAGGTGGGCGGGCCAAGGCACAGATACGCAGTATTTT | CASSSRWAGQGTDTQYF
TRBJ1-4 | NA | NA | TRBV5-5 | TGTGCCAGCAGCTTGTTAACCAAGGGGGGGAATGAAAAACTGTTTTTT | CASSLLTKGGNEKLFF
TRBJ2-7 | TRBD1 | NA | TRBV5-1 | TGCGCCAGCAGCACCGGACAGGGGTTCAACGAGCAGTACTTC | CASSTGQGFNEQYF
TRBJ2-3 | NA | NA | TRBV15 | TGTGCCACCAGCAGAGAAGGAGGAATTCGTAGCACAGATACGCAGTATTTT | CATSREGGIRSTDTQYF
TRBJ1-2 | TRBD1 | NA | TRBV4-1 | TGCGCCAGCAGCCAAGCCCCGACAGGGCCCTATGGCTACACCTTC | CASSQAPTGPYGYTF
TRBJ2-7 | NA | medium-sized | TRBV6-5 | TGTGCCAGCAGTTACTCGATCGAGTCTCCCTACGAGCAGTACTTC | CASSYSIESPYEQYF
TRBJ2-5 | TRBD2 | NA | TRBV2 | TGTGCCAGCCATCGTGGGACTAGCGGGGGGGGGCCCCAGTACTTC | CASHRGTSGGGPQYF
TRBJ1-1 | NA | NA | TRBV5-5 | TGTGCCAGCAGCTGGGGGGGTACTGAAGCTTTCTTT | CASSWGGTEAFF
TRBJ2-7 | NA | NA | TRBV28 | TGTGCCAGCAGCTCCTCTACTCCCTACGAGCAGTACTTC | CASSSSTPYEQYF
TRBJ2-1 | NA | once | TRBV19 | TGTGCCAGTAGTACCGGGGTAAAGGGTGAGCAGTTCTTC | CASSTGVKGEQFF
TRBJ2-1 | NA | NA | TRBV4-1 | TGCGCCAGCAGCCCTTCGGCGGCCTACAATGAGCAGTTCTTC | CASSPSAAYNEQFF
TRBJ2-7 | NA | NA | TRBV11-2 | TGTGCCAGCAGCCTCAGGGTTAGGTACGAGCAGTACTTC | CASSLRVRYEQYF
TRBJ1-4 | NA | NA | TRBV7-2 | TGTGCCAGCAGCTTAGTAGCGGTGGGGGACCGAGTTTTT | CASSLVAVGDRVF
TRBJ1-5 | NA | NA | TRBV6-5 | TGTGCCAGCAGGGGCCCCGGGGGAGATCAGCCCCAGCATTTT | CASRGPGGDQPQHF
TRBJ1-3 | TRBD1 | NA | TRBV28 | TGTGCCAGCAGAACACAGGGGTCGGGAAACACCATATATTTT | CASRTQGSGNTIYF
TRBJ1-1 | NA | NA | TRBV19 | TGTGCCAGTAGTAGCAGGGTGGGGACTGAAGCTTTCTTT | CASSSRVGTEAFF
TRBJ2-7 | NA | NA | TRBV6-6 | TGTGCCAGCAGCCGGGACTTCGGGGAGCAGTACTTC | CASSRDFGEQYF